These T cell receptor beta chains were read from a single sample in a study of blood T cell repertoires in COVID-19. Data came from immunoSEQ multiplex PCR; TCRdb stores just in-frame clones and leaves some out. Among 250,000 or so clones listed, approximately 89% were seen once. The material sequenced was PBMCs or T cells enriched from blood (not recorded which). These receptors were collected from a woman younger than 30 who had recovered from COVID-19. Both conserved end residues are part of each CDR3. D genes are given only for firm matches. For some rows the clone size is stated as once, few or many, or as a class when expanded; others skip it.

TGTGCCAGCAGAACGGGACATTACTCTTTGGGGACCTTC	CASRTGHYSLGTF	NA	TRBV28	TRBJ1-2	few
TGTGCCAGCAGCTTGGCGGGTAACTCCTACGAGCAGTACTTC	CASSLAGNSYEQYF	NA	TRBV5-4	TRBJ2-7	NA
TGTGCCAGCAGCTTAGATCCGGCGGCTACCCCTAGCCTCGAGCAGTTCTTC	CASSLDPAATPSLEQFF	NA	TRBV11-2	TRBJ2-1	NA
TGCAGCGTGGCGACTAGCGGGGGCAATGAGCAGTTCTTC	CSVATSGGNEQFF	TRBD2	TRBV29-1	TRBJ2-1	few
TGTGCCAGCATGAGCCGGACACGCTATGGCTACACCTTC	CASMSRTRYGYTF	NA	TRBV2	TRBJ1-2	few
TGTGCCAGCAGCACTGGACAGGGGACTCCGGAGGGCACCATATATTTT	CASSTGQGTPEGTIYF	TRBD1	TRBV9	TRBJ1-3	NA
TGTGCCAGCAGTGAGGGACTTTTCTACGAGCAGTACTTC	CASSEGLFYEQYF	NA	TRBV2	TRBJ2-7	NA
TGTGCCAGCAGCACAGGAGCCACGACGACAGGGCACAATTCACCTCTCCACTTT	CASSTGATTTGHNSPLHF	TRBD1	TRBV5-4	TRBJ1-6	NA
TGTGCCAGCAGGACAGCGAGCCTAACCTACGAGCAGTACTTC	CASRTASLTYEQYF	NA	TRBV2	TRBJ2-7	NA
TGTGCCAGCAGTTTCGGAGGGATCTATGGCTACACCTTC	CASSFGGIYGYTF	NA	TRBV28	TRBJ1-2	once
TGCGCCAGCAGCCTAACCCACAGTGACACTGAAGCTTTCTTT	CASSLTHSDTEAFF	NA	TRBV4-1	TRBJ1-1	NA
TGTGCCAGCAGCTTTGTAGGGGCTAGCGAGCAGTACTTC	CASSFVGASEQYF	NA	TRBV5-6	TRBJ2-7	NA
TGTGCCAGCAGTTCGGGACAGGCGGTTCAGCCCCAGCATTTT	CASSSGQAVQPQHF	TRBD1	TRBV27	TRBJ1-5	NA
TGTGCCAGCTCACAAAGACAGGGGTCGGAAGAGACCCAGTACTTC	CASSQRQGSEETQYF	TRBD1	TRBV18	TRBJ2-5	NA
TGTGCCAGCAGTCAACAGGTAGCTATCTTGAGCTCCTACAATGAGCAGTTCTTC	CASSQQVAILSSYNEQFF	NA	TRBV27	TRBJ2-1	NA
TGTGCCAGCAGAGGACTAGCGGTCTTGGACAATGAGCAGTTCTTC	CASRGLAVLDNEQFF	TRBD2	TRBV7-2	TRBJ2-1	NA
TGTGCCAGCAGCCATAGGACTAGGGTCTACGAGCAGTACTTC	CASSHRTRVYEQYF	TRBD2	TRBV7-9	TRBJ2-7	NA
TGTGCCACCAGCTCAGGGGGCGGAAGGGCCAAAAACATTCAGTACTTC	CATSSGGGRAKNIQYF	TRBD1	TRBV15	TRBJ2-4	NA
TGTGCCAGCAGCTCCAGGGTGGGGAACACTGAAGCTTTCTTT	CASSSRVGNTEAFF	NA	TRBV11-3	TRBJ1-1	NA
TGTGCCAGCAGCCAGCAATCGGGACAGGACCTCAATGAGCAGTTCTTC	CASSQQSGQDLNEQFF	TRBD1	TRBV5-6	TRBJ2-1	once
TGTGCCTGGAGTGGCGGGAGGGACCGTGCTGTCACTGAAGCTTTCTTT	CAWSGGRDRAVTEAFF	NA	TRBV30	TRBJ1-1	NA
TGTGCCAGCAGCTTAGGGATAGCGGGGCCCCAGCATTTT	CASSLGIAGPQHF	NA	TRBV5-4	TRBJ1-5	once
TGTGCCACCAGCAGAGGATCGGGCGGGAATGGAGGCTACACCTTC	CATSRGSGGNGGYTF	NA	TRBV15	TRBJ1-2	NA
TGTGCCAGCTCACCACCGACAGGGTACAATGAGCAGTTCTTC	CASSPPTGYNEQFF	TRBD1	TRBV18	TRBJ2-1	NA